A selection of T cell receptor beta chains follows, all from one sample in a study of blood T cell repertoires in COVID-19. Produced via immunoSEQ multiplex PCR; TCRdb's table is partial and in-frame only. This table holds 70,000 to 90,000 clones, approximately 88% found once. The specimen was peripheral blood. The receptors were gathered from a human donor in a cohort sampled during active COVID-19. The CDR3 runs from the conserved cysteine through the conserved F or W. D genes are given only for firm matches. Size tells how often a clone was seen (once, few, many) or the class of an expanded clone, and some rows leave it out.

CDR3aa	CDR3nt	abundance	v_gene	j_gene	d_gene
CASSPRLAGLNEQFF	TGTGCCAGCAGCCCTAGACTAGCGGGCCTTAATGAGCAGTTCTTC	.	TRBV11-3	TRBJ2-1	TRBD2
CASSLWEGGRYNEQFF	TGTGCCAGCAGCTTATGGGAGGGGGGGAGATACAATGAGCAGTTCTTC	.	TRBV7-9	TRBJ2-1	.
CASSSWLRGVSSYNEQFF	TGCGCCAGCAGCTCATGGCTTCGGGGAGTTAGCTCCTACAATGAGCAGTTCTTC	.	TRBV5-1	TRBJ2-1	.
CASSPAGDYEQYF	TGTGCCAGCAGCCCAGCGGGAGACTACGAGCAGTACTTC	.	TRBV6-2/TRBV6-3	TRBJ2-7	TRBD2
CASSYSRGRPGNQPQHF	TGTGCCAGCAGTTACTCCAGGGGGCGCCCGGGCAATCAGCCCCAGCATTTT	once	TRBV6-2/TRBV6-3	TRBJ1-5	TRBD1
CASRGEIQPQHF	TGTGCCAGCAGAGGGGAAATTCAGCCCCAGCATTTT	few	TRBV2	TRBJ1-5	.
CASSMAVNQNTGELFF	TGTGCCAGTAGTATGGCAGTTAACCAGAACACCGGGGAGCTGTTTTTT	once	TRBV19	TRBJ2-2	.
CASSPRDRPEKLFF	TGTGCCAGCAGTCCACGGGACAGACCTGAAAAACTGTTTTTT	.	TRBV27	TRBJ1-4	TRBD1
CATSDLQGGTDTQYF	TGTGCCACCAGTGACCTACAGGGGGGTACAGATACGCAGTATTTT	.	TRBV24-1	TRBJ2-3	TRBD1
CASSLGGTGGFNEQFF	TGTGCCAGCAGCTTAGGTGGGACAGGGGGCTTCAATGAGCAGTTCTTC	.	TRBV11-2	TRBJ2-1	TRBD1
CASSQDPPGSGNTIYF	TGTGCCAGCAGCCAAGATCCACCGGGGTCCGGAAACACCATATATTTT	.	TRBV3-1/TRBV3-2	TRBJ1-3	.
CATSDGTGLFNYGYTF	TGTGCCACCAGTGATGGGACAGGGCTTTTCAACTATGGCTACACCTTC	few	TRBV24-1	TRBJ1-2	TRBD1
CASSQDPGGGEKLFF	TGTGCCAGCAGCCAGGACCCCGGGGGTGGTGAAAAACTGTTTTTT	.	TRBV3-1/TRBV3-2	TRBJ1-4	.
CASSDGQTSGANVLTF	TGTGCCAGCAGCGACGGACAGACCTCTGGGGCCAACGTCCTGACTTTC	.	TRBV9	TRBJ2-6	.
CATTLAAGELFF	TGTGCCACCACCCTAGCAGCCGGGGAGCTGTTTTTT	.	TRBV24-1	TRBJ2-2	.
CASSQSKREGSSWYNEQFF	TGCGCCAGCAGCCAATCTAAGCGGGAGGGTTCGAGTTGGTACAATGAGCAGTTCTTC	.	TRBV4-1	TRBJ2-1	TRBD2
CASSFWRGTTSSYNEQFF	TGTGCCAGCAGCTTCTGGCGCGGGACGACCTCCTCCTACAATGAGCAGTTCTTC	.	TRBV5-4	TRBJ2-1	.
CASSLGSLAGVYNEQFF	TGCGCCAGCAGCTTGGGATCTCTAGCGGGAGTATACAATGAGCAGTTCTTC	.	TRBV5-1	TRBJ2-1	TRBD2
CASSFASGMRNIQYF	TGTGCCAGTAGCTTCGCGAGCGGGATGAGGAACATTCAGTACTTC	few	TRBV19	TRBJ2-4	TRBD2
CASRVQGNTGELFF	TGTGCCAGCCGGGTACAGGGGAACACCGGGGAGCTGTTTTTT	once	TRBV2	TRBJ2-2	.
CASSHAGAGNTEAFF	TGTGCCAGCAGCCATGCAGGGGCGGGGAACACTGAAGCTTTCTTT	.	TRBV3-1/TRBV3-2	TRBJ1-1	.
CAISEGGGYTDTQYF	TGTGCCATCAGTGAGGGGGGAGGTTACACAGATACGCAGTATTTT	.	TRBV10-3	TRBJ2-3	.
CASSQDFVAGGPDTQYF	TGCGCCAGCAGCCAAGATTTTGTAGCGGGAGGCCCCGATACGCAGTATTTT	.	TRBV4-3	TRBJ2-3	TRBD2
CASSLGRRGRDTQYF	TGTGCCAGCAGCTTAGGGCGTCGGGGTCGTGATACGCAGTATTTT	.	TRBV11-2	TRBJ2-3	.
CASSFPGQRNTEAFF	TGTGCCAGCAGCTTTCCGGGACAGAGGAACACTGAAGCTTTCTTT	few	TRBV5-4	TRBJ1-1	TRBD1
CASSRNTDTDTQYF	TGCGCCAGCAGCAGGAATACAGACACAGATACGCAGTATTTT	.	TRBV5-1	TRBJ2-3	.
CASSLDSQETQYF	TGCGCCAGCAGCTTAGACAGCCAAGAGACCCAGTACTTC	.	TRBV5-1	TRBJ2-5	.
CASSPALGAPYEQYF	TGTGCCAGCAGCCCCGCACTGGGGGCGCCCTACGAGCAGTACTTC	.	TRBV7-2	TRBJ2-7	.
CASSLTGTEVRYTGELFF	TGTGCCAGCAGCTTGACCGGGACAGAGGTTAGGTACACCGGGGAGCTGTTTTTT	.	TRBV9	TRBJ2-2	TRBD1
CASSSRGGEKLFF	TGTGCCAGCAGTTCTCGGGGTGGTGAAAAACTGTTTTTT	.	TRBV28	TRBJ1-4	.
CATSGVRSDSNQPQHF	TGTGCCACCAGTGGCGTCAGGTCAGATAGCAATCAGCCCCAGCATTTT	.	TRBV24-1	TRBJ1-5	.
CASSLQGNQPQHF	TGTGCCAGCAGCTTACAGGGAAATCAGCCCCAGCATTTT	.	TRBV5-6	TRBJ1-5	.
CASRMEANTGELFF	TGTGCCAGCCGGATGGAGGCGAACACCGGGGAGCTGTTTTTT	.	TRBV2	TRBJ2-2	.
CASSLLRSETQYF	TGTGCCAGCAGCTTGCTTCGTTCAGAGACCCAGTACTTC	.	TRBV5-8	TRBJ2-5	.
CASRRENIQYF	TGTGCCAGCAGGCGGGAAAACATTCAGTACTTC	once	TRBV4-2	TRBJ2-4	.
CASSHRQGRATQYF	TGTGCCAGCAGTCACAGACAGGGGCGGGCGACCCAGTACTTC	.	TRBV6-5	TRBJ2-5	TRBD1
CASSLGTGGETQYF	TGTGCCAGCAGCTTAGGGACAGGGGGAGAGACCCAGTACTTC	.	TRBV5-6	TRBJ2-5	TRBD1
CASSRDSRGHEQFF	TGTGCCAGCAGCCGGGACTCGAGGGGCCATGAGCAGTTCTTC	.	TRBV6-5	TRBJ2-1	.
CASKMRGRGNEKLFF	TGCGCCAGCAAAATGAGGGGGCGCGGGAATGAAAAACTGTTTTTT	.	TRBV5-1	TRBJ1-4	TRBD1
CASSVETGAGDTQYF	TGTGCCAGCAGCGTAGAGACAGGGGCAGGAGATACGCAGTATTTT	.	TRBV9	TRBJ2-3	TRBD1
CASSNGPTGNYGYTF	TGTGCCAGTAGTAACGGGCCAACAGGGAACTATGGCTACACCTTC	.	TRBV19	TRBJ1-2	.